This passage covers 23 T cell receptor beta chains from one sample sequenced in a study of T cell clonality in common variable immunodeficiency. Profiled with immunoSEQ multiplex PCR; TCRdb holds only in-frame clones, not every one. This sample has tens of thousands of clones, each found more than once. Sequenced input: peripheral blood mononuclear cells. Receptor source: a person between 18 and 75 years old in good health.

This clone was seen many times. The read terminates 3 residues before the CDR3 end, so the remaining end is supplied by the germline J gene. The V gene is TRBV7-8, the J gene TRBJ2-1; TRBD2 matches 11 bases. J was trimmed by 5 bases and V by 5 bases; bases with no gene match: 14. Germline values: CDR1 SGHVS, CDR2 FQNEAQ. There are 18 residues in the CDR3. The covered CDR3 bases are TGTGCCAGCAGCCCAGGGGGGGCTAGCGGGGGGCCGGACAATGAG. It is translated as CASSPGGASGGPDNE. The CDR3 as a whole reads CASSPGGASGGPDNEQFF.

In this sample, this clone turned up many times. The read stops 3 residues short of the end of the CDR3; the missing end is completed from the germline J gene. The chain has TRBV19 and TRBJ2-1; tentatively, D is TRBD1 (6 bases). The CDR3 is 16 residues long. CDR1 is LNHDA and CDR2 is SQIVND in the germline V gene (reference sequence). V lost 6 bases and J 2 bases, leaving 17 bases between the germline ends. The CDR3 region is CASSLDRPATYNEQFF. CDR3 bases read: TGTGCCAGTAGCCTAGACAGGCCGGCGACCTACAATGAG.

Remarks on this clone: Read data end 3 residues before the CDR3 end; the end is taken from the germline J gene. J is TRBJ2-7 and V is TRBV5-1, with 12 bases identical to TRBD2. V was clipped by 4 bases and J by 2 bases; unmatched bases: 13. Germline CDR1 and CDR2: SGHRS and YFSETQ. The CDR3 covers 18 residues. The covered CDR3 bases are TGCGCCAGCAGCCCAAGCCCGAAAGCTAGCGGGAGGGCCTACGAG. Residues: CASSPSPKASGRAYE. Given in full, the CDR3 is CASSPSPKASGRAYEQYF.

This clone has a handful of counts. Coverage ceases 3 residues before the CDR3 finishes, and the germline J gene fills in the end. The chain is built from TRBV7-6 and TRBJ1-5; no reliable D call. This CDR3 comprises 16 residues. Looked up from germline, CDR1 is SGHVS and CDR2 is FNYEAQ. CDR3 bases read: TGTGCCAGCAGCTTGTCGCTCACCTCTTCCACAGATCCC. Translation gives CASSLSLTSSTDP. In full, the CDR3 reads CASSLSLTSSTDPQHF.

There are many counts of this clone. This CDR3 is CASSLQGQVAGELFF. CDR3 DNA (partial): TGTGCCAGCAGTCTACAGGGCCAAGTTGCCGGGGAG. The chain couples TRBV12-3 or TRBV12-4 to TRBJ2-2, with D possibly being TRBD1 (6 bases). The read is 3 residues too short to cover the CDR3 end, so that end is filled in from the germline J gene. With 5 bases removed from V and 6 bases from J, the gap between germline ends came to 16 bases. The CDR3 has 15 amino acids.

This clone came up many times. The read terminates 3 residues before the CDR3 end, so the remaining end is supplied by the germline J gene. The chain is built from TRBV20-1 and TRBJ2-4; TRBD1 matches at 9 bases. Germline values: CDR1 DFQATT, CDR2 SNEGSKA (reference sequence). V was clipped by 2 bases and J by 5 bases; unmatched bases: 10. This CDR3 has 16 amino acids. CDR3 loop: CSARSQEQGAQNIQYF. Partial CDR3 DNA: TGCAGTGCTAGATCCCAAGAACAGGGGGCCCAAAACATT.

In regard to this clone: The read ends 3 residues early relative to the CDR3; the germline J gene fills the gap. The rearrangement links TRBV30 to TRBJ1-2; D uncertain. The CDR3 loop spans 14 amino acids. Germline values: CDR1 GTSNPN, CDR2 SVGIG (reference sequence). The sequenced part of the CDR3 DNA is TGTGCCTGGAGTGGGATAGCGGTCACAGATACC. Translating it yields CAWSGIAVTDT. The whole CDR3 sequence reads CAWSGIAVTDTYTF.

In this sample, this clone turned up many times. The read terminates 3 residues ahead of where the CDR3 ends, so the germline J gene completes it. The chain is built from TRBV5-1 and TRBJ2-7; D is possibly TRBD2 (6 bases). V was pared by 0 bases and J by 0 bases, with 10 bases between. The CDR3 contains 15 residues. Germline CDR1 reads SGHRS; CDR2 reads YFSETQ. The DNA read from the CDR3 is TGCGCCAGCAGCTTGGCTAGCGCAGGCTCCTACGAG. It specifies CASSLASAGSYE. The CDR3 reads in full as CASSLASAGSYEQYF.

About this clone itself: The CDR3 goes on 3 residues after the read ends, and that part is filled in from the germline J gene. The J gene is TRBJ1-4, the V gene TRBV7-9, with TRBD1 matching 8 bases. Per the germline V gene, CDR1 is SEHNR and CDR2 is FQNEAQ (reference sequence). This CDR3 spans 12 amino acids. The CDR3 DNA, read in part, is TGTGCCAGCAGTGACAGGGGTTCACCA. As protein: CASSDRGSP. The entire CDR3 sequence reads CASSDRGSPLFF.

This clone was observed many times. The CDR3 is cut off 3 residues early in the read; its end comes from the germline J gene. Other DNA sequences in the same sample also yield this CDR3. The chain combines TRBV19 with TRBJ2-1; D might be TRBD1 (7 bases). Germline-derived CDR1 and CDR2 are LNHDA and SQIVND (reference sequence). The germline V and J ends were trimmed by 9 bases and 6 bases, with 12 bases remaining between them. The CDR3 runs 12 residues. This CDR3 reads CASRQGGNEQFF. The CDR3 DNA, read in part, is TGTGCCAGCAGACAGGGAGGCAATGAG. Using reference TRBV19 and TRBJ2-1 for the parts outside the CDR3, the full variable domain is DGGITQSPKYLFRKEGQNVTLSCEQNLNHDAMYWYRQDPGQGLRLIYYSQIVNDFQKGDIAEGYSVSREKKESFPLTVTSAQKNPTAFYLCASRQGGNEQFFGPGTRLTVL.

This clone was detected ten times or more. The read finishes 3 residues shy of the CDR3 end, and the germline J gene is used to complete it. The chain links TRBV20-1 to TRBJ2-2, with TRBD2 matching 12 bases. This CDR3 is 15 amino acids long. The J segment lost 6 bases and the V segment lost 5 bases, leaving 7 bases of the junction unmatched. The V gene's germline CDR1 is DFQATT and CDR2 SNEGSKA (reference sequence). The covered CDR3 bases are TGCAGTGCTGAACCTAGCGGGAGGGTCGCCGGGGAG. Translated, it gives CSAEPSGRVAGE. The entire CDR3 reads CSAEPSGRVAGELFF.

This clone was detected only a few times. The read halts 3 residues ahead of the CDR3 end, with the missing end drawn from the germline J gene. V is TRBV27 and J is TRBJ2-7; D might be TRBD1 (5 bases). The CDR3 sequence is 13 residues long. V lost 5 bases to trimming and J lost 1 base, with 9 bases between them. In germline, CDR1 is MNHEY, CDR2 SMNVEV (reference sequence). Incomplete CDR3 DNA: TGTGCCAGCAGTCCCAGGGTTTCCTACGAG. It yields the protein CASSPRVSYE. The whole CDR3 is CASSPRVSYEQYF.

This clone was seen at least ten times. The read terminates 3 residues ahead of where the CDR3 ends, so the germline J gene completes it. This sequence joins TRBV4-1 and TRBJ1-1, with D possibly being TRBD1 (6 bases). V lost 4 bases, J lost 1 base, and 13 bases lay in between. This CDR3 contains 15 residues. The germline gives CDR1 MGHRA, CDR2 YSYEKL. CDR3 in amino acids: CASSPDSSANTEAFF. The part of the CDR3 DNA that was read is TGCGCCAGCAGCCCGGACAGTTCGGCGAACACTGAA.

Comments on this clone: The read terminates 3 residues before the CDR3 end, so the remaining end is supplied by the germline J gene. This chain links TRBV5-1 with TRBJ2-7; 7 positions match TRBD1. Trimming at V came to 0 bases and at J to 3 bases, leaving 6 bases not matched to a gene. Per the germline V gene, CDR1 is SGHRS and CDR2 is YFSETQ. The CDR3 has 15 residues. This chain's CDR3 is CASSLGAGGVYEQYF. Partial CDR3 DNA: TGCGCCAGCAGCTTGGGGGCAGGGGGAGTCTACGAG.

The table lists this clone with many counts. The read gets to within 3 residues of the CDR3 end, and the germline J gene fills in the rest. The rearrangement links TRBV7-9 to TRBJ2-5; unclear D gene. V shed 5 bases and J shed 4 bases, with 11 bases lying between them. In germline, CDR1 is SEHNR, CDR2 FQNEAQ (reference sequence). This CDR3 is built from 13 residues. The CDR3 reads CASSPNVAETQYF. Partial CDR3 DNA: TGTGCCAGCAGCCCAAATGTGGCAGAGACC.

This clone was detected many times. The CDR3 end falls 3 residues outside the read, so it is completed with the germline J gene. The V gene is TRBV18, the J gene TRBJ2-3, with 9 bases identical to TRBD2. CDR3 length equals 19 residues. Germline CDR1 is KGHSH and CDR2 is LQKENI. V lost 2 bases to trimming and J lost 0 bases; unmatched junction nucleotides: 12. The CDR3 DNA, read in part, is TGTGCCAGCTCACCATGGTTAGCGGGAGAAGGTACTAGCACAGATACG. It specifies CASSPWLAGEGTSTDT. The CDR3 as a whole reads CASSPWLAGEGTSTDTQYF.

The sample holds many counts of this clone. The read gets to within 3 residues of the CDR3 end, and the germline J gene fills in the rest. The genes are TRBV2 and TRBJ1-1; 9 nucleotides line up with TRBD1. Germline values: CDR1 SNHLY, CDR2 FYNNEI. This CDR3 region has 18 residues. V shed 6 bases and J 1 base; nucleotides not matched to a gene: 15. The sequenced part of the CDR3 DNA is TGTGCCAGCAGCGCGCCCCGGGACAGGGTTGATTGGAACACTGAA. Its translation is CASSAPRDRVDWNTE. The CDR3, in full, reads CASSAPRDRVDWNTEAFF.

This clone occurred many times. The read ends 3 residues shy of where the CDR3 ends; the end is completed using the germline J gene. The rearrangement uses TRBV7-9 and TRBJ2-7; 9 bases line up with TRBD1. The CDR3 consists of 15 residues. J lost 5 bases, V lost 0 bases, and 5 bases had no gene match. Looked up from germline, CDR1 is SEHNR and CDR2 is FQNEAQ (reference sequence). CDR3 DNA, as far as it was read: TGTGCCAGCAGCTTAGCAGGGACAGGGTTAAACGAG. This gives the protein CASSLAGTGLNE. From start to end, the CDR3 is CASSLAGTGLNEQYF.

There are many counts of this clone. The CDR3 DNA, read in part, is TGTGCCAGCAGCTTATCTCCCGAG. This codes for CASSLSPE. The complete CDR3 reads CASSLSPEQYF. The rearrangement joins TRBV7-9 to TRBJ2-7; no definite D call. The read ends 3 residues shy of where the CDR3 ends; the end is completed using the germline J gene. Germline values: CDR1 SEHNR, CDR2 FQNEAQ (reference sequence). The CDR3 consists of 11 residues. V dropped 2 bases and J dropped 6 bases, with 5 bases sitting between them.

Many counts were recorded for this clone. Sequencing ends 3 residues short of the CDR3 end; the germline J gene provides the rest. The chain uses TRBV7-2 and TRBJ2-4, with 11 bases fitting TRBD2. The CDR3 totals 13 residues. Germline CDR1 is SGHTA and CDR2 is FQGNSA. The CDR3 reads CASSARTSGSQYF. The CDR3 DNA, read in part, is TGTGCCAGCAGCGCGCGGACTAGCGGGTCT.

This clone was detected ten times or more. The read gets to within 3 residues of the CDR3 end, and the germline J gene fills in the rest. The rearrangement uses TRBV20-1 and TRBJ2-3; TRBD2 aligns across 11 bases. V lost 5 bases to trimming and J lost 7 bases; unmatched junction nucleotides: 17. The CDR3 is 17 residues long. Per the germline V gene, CDR1 is DFQATT and CDR2 is SNEGSKA (reference sequence). The sequenced CDR3 bases are TGCAGTGCTTATGGGGTCCTTAGCGGGGGGGCTCCGAATACG. Translating gives CSAYGVLSGGAPNT. The CDR3 in full is CSAYGVLSGGAPNTQYF.

At least ten counts were recorded for this clone. Partial CDR3 DNA: TGTGCCAGCAGTGCCGGACTAGCGGATACG. It codes for CASSAGLADT. The entire CDR3 sequence reads CASSAGLADTQYF. J is TRBJ2-3 and V is TRBV6-1; 9 bases agree with TRBD2. The read stops 3 residues short of the end of the CDR3; the missing end is completed from the germline J gene. Unmatched junction bases numbered 2, after V lost 4 bases and J lost 6 bases. Germline V gene sequence: CDR1 MNHNS, CDR2 SASEGT. The CDR3 extends over 13 amino acids.

This clone was seen many times. The CDR3 end falls 3 residues outside the read, so it is completed with the germline J gene. V gene TRBV14 combines with J gene TRBJ2-1; TRBD2 is a possible D gene (5 bases). V was clipped by 1 base and J by 9 bases, with 13 bases between them. CDR1 SGHDN and CDR2 FVKESK come from the germline V gene. The CDR3 contains 14 residues. CDR3 region: CASSQVVSRGEQFF. CDR3 DNA, as far as it was read: TGTGCCAGCAGCCAAGTCGTCTCACGGGGTGAG.